This is a list of T cell receptor beta chains from one sample in a study of Tregs in tolerant kidney transplant recipients. The method was immunoSEQ multiplex PCR; TCRdb's version includes in-frame clones alone and lacks a portion of them. The sample has about 61,000 clones, approximately 85% seen once. The input for sequencing was Tregs from blood, taken before the transplant. The receptors derive from a human donor who received a combined kidney and bone marrow transplant. Each CDR3 is given with its conserved first and last residue. Each record gives: V gene, J gene, D gene, clone size, CDR3 DNA, CDR3 protein. D genes are given only for firm matches. A clone size is listed for some rows: how often the clone was seen (once, few, many), or a class if it is expanded.

TRBV15	TRBJ1-5	TRBD1	.	TGTGCCACCAGCAGAGAGATATTGACAGGGCGATATAGCAATCAGCCCCAGCATTTT	CATSREILTGRYSNQPQHF
TRBV19	TRBJ1-2	.	.	TGTGCCAGTACCGATTGGGCGGACGGAAACTATGGCTACACCTTC	CASTDWADGNYGYTF
TRBV6-5	TRBJ1-3	.	.	TGTGCCAGCAGTACGGTAGGGGTGTCTGGAAACACCATATATTTT	CASSTVGVSGNTIYF
TRBV6-5	TRBJ2-7	TRBD1	.	TGTGCCAGCAACGGACAGGGTTCCTACGAGCAGTACTTC	CASNGQGSYEQYF
TRBV2	TRBJ1-5	.	.	TGTGCCAGCAGCTTCCAGGGACTCGGGGAGCCCCAGCATTTT	CASSFQGLGEPQHF
TRBV5-1	TRBJ1-3	.	.	TGCGCCAGCAGCTCGTACGGGACACCTGGAAACACCATATATTTT	CASSSYGTPGNTIYF
TRBV5-6	TRBJ2-1	.	.	TGTGCCAGCAGCGCTCCCGGGCGAAGCCACGGTGAGCAGTTCTTC	CASSAPGRSHGEQFF
TRBV7-2	TRBJ1-2	.	.	TGTGCCAGCAGCTTATCGAGGGTTCGCTACACCTTC	CASSLSRVRYTF
TRBV27	TRBJ1-2	.	once	TGTGCCAGCAACCCGTACCCCAGAGGCTATGGCTACACCTTC	CASNPYPRGYGYTF
TRBV28	TRBJ2-3	TRBD2	.	TGTGCCAGCAGCTCCCCCTGGGGGCGGGAGGGGGCAGATACGCAGTATTTT	CASSSPWGREGADTQYF
TRBV5-8	TRBJ2-6	.	once	TGTGCCAGCAGGGGGGCTGGGGCCAACGTCCTGACTTTC	CASRGAGANVLTF
TRBV4-1	TRBJ2-5	.	few	TGCGCCAGCAGCCAAGATCGGGTAGGGCAAGAGACCCAGTACTTC	CASSQDRVGQETQYF
TRBV18	TRBJ2-7	.	.	TGTGCCAGCTCACAAGGTACAAGAGGGGCAAGGAACGAGCAGTACTTC	CASSQGTRGARNEQYF
TRBV7-2	TRBJ1-1	.	.	TGTGCCAGCAGCTCACACAGGGAAGGGATGAACACTGAAGCTTTCTTT	CASSSHREGMNTEAFF
TRBV9	TRBJ2-3	TRBD2	.	TGTGCCAGCAGCCCCAGACTAGCGAGAGATACGCAGTATTTT	CASSPRLARDTQYF
TRBV6-5	TRBJ2-2	.	.	TGTGCCAGCAGTTCAAGACTGAACACCGGGGAGCTGTTTTTT	CASSSRLNTGELFF
TRBV18	TRBJ1-1	.	.	TGTGCCAGCTCACCACCCAGGGTGGGGGTGCACACTGAAGCTTTCTTT	CASSPPRVGVHTEAFF
TRBV6-1	TRBJ2-2	TRBD2	.	TGTGCCAGCTGTGGCGGGGGGACCTACACCGGGGAGCTGTTTTTT	CASCGGGTYTGELFF
TRBV5-1	TRBJ2-1	.	.	TGCGCCAGCAGCCTGGAGACGATGGGTGAGCAGTTCTTC	CASSLETMGEQFF
TRBV21-1	TRBJ1-5	.	.	TGTGCCAGCAGCACGTTTCGAGGGAACAATCAGCCCCAGCATTTT	CASSTFRGNNQPQHF
TRBV23-1	TRBJ2-2	.	.	TGCGCCAGCAGTCAATCCGTAGGGGATGGTTCCGGGGAGCTGTTTTTT	CASSQSVGDGSGELFF
TRBV7-2	TRBJ2-1	TRBD2	.	TGTGCCAGCAGCTTAGGGCTAGCGGGGGGGAATGAGCAGTTCTTC	CASSLGLAGGNEQFF
TRBV6-1	TRBJ2-7	.	.	TGTGCCAGCAGCGTACAACAGGGCTACGAGCAGTACTTC	CASSVQQGYEQYF
TRBV18	TRBJ1-1	.	.	TGTGCCAGCTCACCTTGGGGGAACACTGAAGCTTTCTTT	CASSPWGNTEAFF
TRBV7-2	TRBJ2-1	TRBD2	once	TGTGCCAGCAGCTTAGTGGTACTAGCGGGGGCGGGGAATGAGCAGTTCTTC	CASSLVVLAGAGNEQFF